The 21 T cell receptor beta chains below all came from one sample that was sequenced in a study of CD8+ T cells in alopecia areata. In each case, RNA was isolated and then reverse transcribed into cDNA as the sequencing template. The protocol was immunoSEQ multiplex PCR, while the TCRdb copy is restricted to in-frame clones and leaves out a portion. Of about 140,000 clones in the sample, approximately 85% are singletons; the top ten hold 25%. Sample treatment: oral pan-JAK inhibitor, 5-10 mg twice daily. Here the sequenced sample was CD8+ T cells sorted from blood, taken at week 4, from a patient treated with tofacitinib. Every receptor here comes from a human donor with alopecia areata.

The chain carries TRBV7-8 and TRBJ2-1; D might be TRBD1 (5 bases). V dropped 5 bases and J dropped 1 base, with 12 bases sitting between them. The CDR3 has 15 amino acids. Germline CDR1 SGHVS, CDR2 FQNEAQ. In nucleotides, the CDR3 is TGTGCCAGCAGCGACCAGGGTGTGTCCTACAATGAGCAGTTCTTC. It codes for CASSDQGVSYNEQFF.

This chain uses TRBV5-1 with TRBJ2-3; possibly TRBD2 for D (5 bases). There are 14 residues in the CDR3. CDR1 is SGHRS, CDR2 YFSETQ, per germline. Trimming removed 2 bases at V and 0 bases at J, with 7 bases between. CDR3 sequence reads: CASSLSGSTDTQYF. The CDR3 coding sequence is TGCGCCAGCAGCTTATCGGGGAGCACAGATACGCAGTATTTT.

This rearrangement joins TRBV4-3 to TRBJ2-7; perhaps TRBD1 as D (6 bases). The length of the CDR3 is 16 residues. Germline V gives CDR1 LGHNA, CDR2 YSLEER. Trimming removed 1 base from V and 0 bases from J, with 13 bases in between. The CDR3 loop is CASSQGQKQGSYEQYF. CDR3 nucleotide sequence: TGCGCCAGCAGCCAAGGCCAGAAACAGGGCTCCTACGAGCAGTACTTC.

The genes are TRBV4-1 and TRBJ2-7, with D unresolved. Germline loops: CDR1 MGHRA, CDR2 YSYEKL. V dropped 0 bases and J dropped 4 bases, with 10 bases sitting between them. The length of the CDR3 is 14 residues. The CDR3 loop is CASSQEKEFYEQYF. Here the CDR3 DNA reads TGCGCCAGCAGCCAAGAGAAGGAGTTTTACGAGCAGTACTTC.

V and J are TRBV4-3 and TRBJ2-3; the match to TRBD1 covers 8 bases. V dropped 0 bases and J dropped 3; count of bases not matched to a gene: 11. The CDR3 is 18 residues long. Germline loops: CDR1 LGHNA, CDR2 YSLEER. CDR3 DNA: TGCGCCAGCAGCCAAGATCTGAGCAGGGGGCGGGCGACAGATACGCAGTATTTT. This gives the protein CASSQDLSRGRATDTQYF.

Of note for this clone: This sample also contains other DNA sequences that code for the same CDR3. CDR3 amino acids: CASSYSGGSSYNEQFF. The CDR3 DNA sequence: TGTGCCAGCAGTTACTCAGGAGGGAGCTCCTACAATGAGCAGTTCTTC. The rearrangement joins TRBV6-5 to TRBJ2-1; perhaps TRBD2 as D (6 bases). CDR3 size: 16 residues. Germline CDR1 reads MNHEY; CDR2 reads SVGAGI. The V gene lost 0 bases and the J gene lost 0 bases, with 9 bases spanning the gap.

This clone was recorded only once. The chain has TRBV5-1 and TRBJ1-2, with 9 bases matching TRBD1. The CDR3 sequence is 13 residues long. Germline trimming cut 7 bases from V and 6 bases from J; bases unmatched to any gene: 7. Germline assignment: CDR1 SGHRS and CDR2 YFSETQ. The CDR3 loop is CASSGTGIHGYTF. The CDR3, as DNA: TGCGCCAGCTCGGGGACAGGGATCCATGGCTACACCTTC.

This clone was recorded only once. The rearrangement uses TRBV4-2 and TRBJ2-7; 8 positions agree with TRBD2. CDR3 length: 15 amino acids. In germline, CDR1 is LGHNA, CDR2 YNFKEQ. The junction had 1 base not matched to a gene; V was cut back by 0 bases and J by 0 bases. The chain's CDR3 is CASSQETSGSYEQYF. The CDR3 nucleotides read TGTGCCAGCAGCCAAGAAACTAGCGGCTCCTACGAGCAGTACTTC.

This clone came up once. In nucleotides, the CDR3 is TGTGCCAGCAGTTACTCGTATCGAGAGACCCAGTACTTC. This translates into CASSYSYRETQYF. This chain links TRBV6-5 with TRBJ2-5; no clear D gene. The CDR3 is 13 residues long. The V and J ends lost 0 bases and 4 bases respectively, with 6 bases between them. Germline V gene sequence: CDR1 MNHEY, CDR2 SVGAGI.

In its sample, this clone was seen once. The J gene is TRBJ2-5, the V gene TRBV7-6; TRBD2 might be the D (6 bases). The CDR3 runs to 16 residues. Germline V gene data show CDR1 as SGHVS and CDR2 as FNYEAQ. With 5 bases removed from V and 2 bases from J, the gap between germline ends came to 18 bases. The CDR3 loop is CASSPRGGGSQETQYF. The CDR3 bases are TGTGCCAGCAGCCCGCGGGGTGGTGGGTCACAAGAGACCCAGTACTTC.

A single count supports this clone. The V gene is TRBV4-1, the J gene TRBJ1-5; TRBD1 agrees at 8 bases. The germline gives CDR1 MGHRA, CDR2 YSYEKL. V was pared by 0 bases and J by 4 bases, with 14 bases of the junction left unmatched. This CDR3 spans 19 amino acids. CDR3 sequence: CASSQEGIRDRIMNQPQHF. The CDR3, as DNA: TGCGCCAGCAGCCAAGAAGGAATTAGGGACAGGATAATGAATCAGCCCCAGCATTTT.

V is TRBV29-1 and J is TRBJ2-7, with D possibly being TRBD1 (5 bases). V was pared by 5 bases and J by 3 bases, with 8 bases between. Germline-derived CDR1 and CDR2 are SQVTM and ANQGSEA. This CDR3 spans 11 amino acids. CDR3 nucleotide sequence: TGCAGCGTTCTAGGGGACTACGAGCAGTACTTC. It encodes CSVLGDYEQYF.

The gene calls are TRBV30 and TRBJ2-3; D uncertain. Germline V CDR1 and CDR2: GTSNPN, SVGIG (reference sequence). The CDR3 has 16 residues. V was pared by 2 bases and J by 1 base, with 16 bases between. The CDR3 region has the DNA TGTGCCTGGAGTTCTTTCTCCGGCGGTGGCACAGATACGCAGTATTTT. This encodes CAWSSFSGGGTDTQYF.

The CDR3 DNA sequence: TGTGCCAGCAGCCAAGAGTGGCAGGGAGGGATAGAGACCCAGTACTTC. Translated: CASSQEWQGGIETQYF. The J gene is TRBJ2-5, the V gene TRBV4-2, with 7 nucleotides matching TRBD2. The V gene end was trimmed by 0 bases and the J gene end by 4 bases; junction bases not matched to a gene: 8. CDR3 length: 16 amino acids. CDR1 is LGHNA and CDR2 is YNFKEQ in the germline V gene.

The chain recombines TRBV9 with TRBJ1-2; the D gene is possibly TRBD1 (6 bases). V shed 3 bases and J shed 3 bases, with 15 bases lying between them. Germline CDR1 SGDLS, CDR2 YYNGEE. The CDR3 contains 15 residues. CDR3 nucleotides: TGTGCCAGCAGCGCCTCGGGGGGGCTACACTATGGCTACACCTTC. Translating it yields CASSASGGLHYGYTF.

This clone was counted between two and nine times. V is TRBV6-5 and J is TRBJ2-3; D not certain. The CDR3 contains 13 residues. Germline CDR1 MNHEY, CDR2 SVGAGI. Trimming left V 0 bases short and J 4 bases short, with 5 bases between. CDR3 in amino acids: CASSYSWADTQYF. The CDR3 DNA sequence: TGTGCCAGCAGTTACTCATGGGCAGATACGCAGTATTTT.

The chain carries TRBV7-8 and TRBJ2-7, with D possibly matching TRBD1 (6 bases). This CDR3 comprises 13 residues. The germline gives CDR1 SGHVS, CDR2 FQNEAQ. The V end lost 8 bases, the J end lost 5 bases, and 16 bases lay between the germline ends. Here the CDR3 DNA reads TGTGCCAGCGGACCCGGGGCAGGGGACGAGCAGTACTTC. It translates to CASGPGAGDEQYF. Combining the CDR3 with reference TRBV7-8 and TRBJ2-7 gives the whole variable domain GAGVSQSPRYKVAKRGQDVALRCDPISGHVSLFWYQQALGQGPEFLTYFQNEAQLDKSGLPSDRFFAERPEGSVSTLKIQRTQQEDSAVYLCASGPGAGDEQYFGPGTRLTVT.

The gene calls are TRBV4-1 and TRBJ1-5; D unclear. Germline lookup yields CDR1 MGHRA and CDR2 YSYEKL. V dropped 6 bases and J dropped 4 bases, with 13 bases sitting between them. This CDR3 has 14 amino acids. DNA for the CDR3: TGCGCCAGCAGTCAGAAGCAGGATAATCAGCCCCAGCATTTT. It is translated as CASSQKQDNQPQHF.

The chain links TRBV18 to TRBJ1-1; TRBD1 matches 7 bases. V shed 2 bases, J shed 1 base, and the junction held 13 bases outside the gene matches. Germline V gives CDR1 KGHSH, CDR2 LQKENI. The CDR3 has 18 residues. Written as DNA, the CDR3 is TGTGCCAGCTCACCAACGGGACAGTCCTACGGGGAGAACACTGAAGCTTTCTTT. Translation: CASSPTGQSYGENTEAFF.

The chain combines TRBV7-9 with TRBJ2-2; D not resolved. Germline assignment: CDR1 SEHNR and CDR2 FQNEAQ (reference sequence). V was pared by 6 bases and J by 4 bases, with 3 bases between. The CDR3 covers 11 residues. In nucleotides, the CDR3 is TGTGCCAGCAGTCCCACCGGGGAGCTGTTTTTT. Encoded protein: CASSPTGELFF. Filled out from reference TRBV7-9 and TRBJ2-2, the complete variable domain reads DTGVSQNPRHKITKRGQNVTFRCDPISEHNRLYWYRQTLGQGPEFLTYFQNEAQLEKSRLLSDRFSAERPKGSFSTLEIQRTEQGDSAMYLCASSPTGELFFGEGSRLTVL.

The chain joins TRBV29-1 to TRBJ2-1, with 7 bases lining up with TRBD2. The junction had 12 bases not matched to a gene; V was cut back by 3 bases and J by 7 bases. The CDR3 extends over 15 amino acids. CDR1 is SQVTM, CDR2 ANQGSEA, per germline. The CDR3 sequence: CSVEFRTRLYNEQFF. In nucleotides, the CDR3 is TGCAGCGTTGAGTTTAGGACTAGATTGTATAATGAGCAGTTCTTC.